Reported below is one TCR beta chain. Trimming left V 7 bases short and J 7 bases short, with 8 bases between. The CDR3 is 12 amino acids. Germline values: CDR1 MNHEY, CDR2 SVGAGI. The sample comes from a study of blood T cell repertoires in COVID-19. About the study: T cells, B-cell-depleted T cells, or PBMCs supplied cDNA or gDNA.

In the original processing: Using reference gene primer amplification, nucleated cell counts were estimated. Sequencing used immunoSEQ multiplex PCR; TCRdb keeps in-frame clones, though not all of them. The DNA was the basis for D and trimming; V, J and clone size are from that table. The sample shows nearly 200,000 clones, roughly 90% of them seen only once. The sequencing input was peripheral blood. The clonotype was recovered from a woman in her 70s with acute or convalescent COVID-19. The V call is TRBV6-5, the J call TRBJ1-6; TRBD1 is a possible D gene (5 bases). The CDR3 nucleotides are TGTGCCAGCACATCAGGGAATTCACCCCTCCACTTT. Its protein is CASTSGNSPLHF.